The rows below give T cell receptor beta chains drawn from one sample of a study of T cells in Graves' hyperthyroidism and ophthalmopathy. TCRdb reanalysed the multiplex PCR reads using MiXCR and keeps one entry per CDR3 protein. The sample has some 500,000 distinct CDR3 sequences; 16% are singletons. Sequences were obtained from blood. All receptors come from a woman aged 30 to 39 with Graves' ophthalmopathy. Both conserved end residues are part of each CDR3. The order of the fields is J gene, CDR3 length, V gene, CDR3 protein.

j_gene: TRBJ1-1; len: 15; v_gene: TRBV20-1; CDR3aa: CSAVDRRLMNTEAFF
j_gene: TRBJ1-2; len: 16; v_gene: TRBV30; CDR3aa: CAWSRTGAQANYGYTF
j_gene: TRBJ2-3; len: 14; v_gene: TRBV7-2; CDR3aa: CASSLELVRDTQYF
j_gene: TRBJ2-3; len: 17; v_gene: TRBV6-5; CDR3aa: CASSYPKTGNLGYTQYF
j_gene: TRBJ2-1; len: 14; v_gene: TRBV20-1; CDR3aa: CSARASGFNNEQFF
j_gene: TRBJ2-3; len: 19; v_gene: TRBV11-2; CDR3aa: CASSLFGQGALLFTDTQYF
j_gene: TRBJ1-5; len: 15; v_gene: TRBV5-5; CDR3aa: CASSAYLGKGQPQHF
j_gene: TRBJ2-1; len: 16; v_gene: TRBV6-1; CDR3aa: CASSQTRDGRVGEQFF
j_gene: TRBJ2-5; len: 13; v_gene: TRBV20-1; CDR3aa: CSARFGIQETQYF
j_gene: TRBJ2-7; len: 15; v_gene: TRBV20-1; CDR3aa: CSATSRAVISYEQYF